These 13 T cell receptor beta chains share one sample of origin, sequenced in a study of cytotoxic CD8 clonotypes in ibrutinib-treated CLL. The data were produced by immunoSEQ multiplex PCR, yet TCRdb's version contains in-frame clones alone and is incomplete. In the table there are hundreds of thousands of clones, about 80% of which are singletons. The specimen comprised PBMCs, sampled before ibrutinib treatment. These receptors all stem from a human donor with chronic lymphocytic leukemia.

The V and J genes are TRBV27 and TRBJ2-1; D gene uncertain. The germline CDR1 and CDR2 sequences are MNHEY and SMNVEV (reference sequence). Deletions cut 0 bases from V and 3 bases from J, with 12 bases between. This CDR3 is 16 amino acids long. The CDR3 coding sequence is TGTGCCAGCAGTTTATCGGTCGTTGGCAACTACAATGAGCAGTTCTTC. This encodes CASSLSVVGNYNEQFF.

In its sample, this clone was seen a few times. The rearrangement links TRBV10-3 to TRBJ2-3; the match to TRBD1 covers 8 bases. Germline loops: CDR1 ENHRY, CDR2 SYGVKD. The CDR3 is made up of 16 amino acids. Germline trimming cut 0 bases from V and 2 bases from J; bases unmatched to any gene: 4. The CDR3 nucleotides are TGTGCCATCAGTGAGTCTACAGGGGGGAACACAGATACGCAGTATTTT. Protein product: CAISESTGGNTDTQYF.

The chain links TRBV28 to TRBJ2-3; 8 nucleotides align to TRBD2. With V trimmed by 5 bases and J by 5 bases, 3 bases remained unmatched. CDR1 and CDR2 from the germline V gene are MDHEN and SYDVKM. The CDR3 is made up of 13 amino acids. The CDR3 region has the DNA TGTGCCAGCAGTAAGCGGGAGTTAGATACGCAGTATTTT. It specifies CASSKRELDTQYF.

The chain carries TRBV5-4 and TRBJ2-1; the match to TRBD2 covers 8 bases. The V gene's germline CDR1 is SGHNT and CDR2 YYREEE (reference sequence). After removal of 0 bases from V and 16 bases from J, the junction contained 3 bases not matched to a gene. This CDR3 has 11 amino acids. CDR3 sequence: CASSLDGRGFF. In DNA, the CDR3 is TGTGCCAGCAGCTTGGACGGGAGGGGCTTCTTC. The variable domain in full, completed from reference TRBV5-4 and TRBJ2-1, reads ETGVTQSPTHLIKTRGQQVTLRCSSQSGHNTVSWYQQALGQGPQFIFQYYREEENGRGNFPPRFSGLQFPNYSSELNVNALELDDSALYLCASSLDGRGFFGPGTRLTVL.

Note on this clone: At one end the junction does not follow the germline gene, possibly because of a read error. The V call is TRBV2, the J call TRBJ1-1; D gene ambiguous. The CDR3 runs 14 residues. Looked up from germline, CDR1 is SNHLY and CDR2 is FYNNEI. Here the CDR3 reads CASLRTEMNTEAFF. The CDR3 DNA sequence: TGTGCCAGCCTGAGGACGGAGATGAATACTGAAGCTTTCTTT.

The V gene is TRBV11-2, the J gene TRBJ2-1; TRBD2 matches 10 bases. CDR1 SGHAT and CDR2 FQNNGV come from the germline V gene. Germline trimming cut 4 bases from V and 8 bases from J; bases unmatched to any gene: 11. The CDR3 is 16 residues long. Here the CDR3 DNA reads TGTGCCAGCAGCTCCCCGGCTAGCGGGAGTTCGGATGAGCAGTTCTTC. This encodes CASSSPASGSSDEQFF.

In nucleotides, the CDR3 is TGTGCCAGCAGCCCGGGACAGGGGGTGACAGATACGCAGTATTTT. Residues: CASSPGQGVTDTQYF. The rearrangement uses TRBV7-2 and TRBJ2-3; 11 positions agree with TRBD1. CDR1 is SGHTA, CDR2 FQGNSA, per germline. The CDR3 loop spans 15 amino acids. Trimming took 5 bases from V and 3 from J; bases not matched to a gene: 4.

V is TRBV7-2 and J is TRBJ1-5, with D hard to call. Looked up from germline, CDR1 is SGHTA and CDR2 is FQGNSA. CDR3 length: 15 residues. V lost 2 bases and J 2 bases, leaving 10 bases between the germline ends. Here the CDR3 DNA reads TGTGCCAGCAGCTTATTTATCCCCGGCAATCAGCCCCAGCATTTT. Its translation is CASSLFIPGNQPQHF.

This rearrangement joins TRBV7-2 to TRBJ2-7; the D is unclear. CDR3 length: 13 residues. V gave up 1 base and J gave up 4 bases, with 8 bases separating them. Germline assignment: CDR1 SGHTA and CDR2 FQGNSA. This CDR3 is CASSLDRRYEQYF. Here the CDR3 DNA reads TGTGCCAGCAGCTTAGATCGGCGGTACGAGCAGTACTTC.

V and J are TRBV5-1 and TRBJ2-2; TRBD1 agrees at 10 bases. CDR3 length equals 16 residues. Germline-derived CDR1 and CDR2 are SGHRS and YFSETQ. Trimming removed 4 bases from V and 2 bases from J; junction bases left unmatched: 5. The CDR3 region has the DNA TGCGCCAGCAGCCCTGGACAGGGGGGAAACACCGGGGAGCTGTTTTTT. Its translation is CASSPGQGGNTGELFF.

This clone came up a few times. This chain connects TRBV7-9 to TRBJ2-5; TRBD2 is a possible D gene (5 bases). Between the trimmed V and J ends, which lost 4 bases and 9 bases, there was a span of 9 bases. CDR1 is SEHNR, CDR2 FQNEAQ, per germline (reference sequence). The CDR3 runs to 11 residues. The CDR3 nucleotides read TGTGCCAGCAGCTCCATGGAGGCCCAGTACTTC. It encodes CASSSMEAQYF.

This clone was observed a single time. The chain has TRBV27 and TRBJ2-3, with a weak D call TRBD2 (6 bases). Deletions cut 6 bases from V and 2 bases from J, with 21 bases between. The CDR3 totals 17 residues. Germline V lookup: CDR1 MNHEY, CDR2 SMNVEV (reference sequence). CDR3 amino acids: CASSHLTATRPTDTQYF. Here the CDR3 DNA reads TGTGCCAGCAGCCATTTGACAGCGACTAGACCCACAGATACGCAGTATTTT.

The chain couples TRBV5-1 to TRBJ2-3; unclear D gene. Germline V gives CDR1 SGHRS, CDR2 YFSETQ. The CDR3 totals 12 residues. Trimming pared 5 bases from V and 6 bases from J, leaving 10 bases between. This chain's CDR3 is CASRGLWDTQYF. As DNA, the CDR3 is TGCGCCAGCAGGGGCCTTTGGGATACGCAGTATTTT.